This T cell receptor (beta chain) came from a study of long-term antiretroviral therapy in people with HIV. Study observations and caveats: Pre-ART clonal expansions dominated every time point's repertoire.

Assay version v3.0 of immunoSEQ was used, and it was run at survey level. The data were produced by immunoSEQ multiplex PCR, yet TCRdb's version contains in-frame clones alone and is incomplete. The sample includes 30,000 to 40,000 clones, around 79% of them seen just once. Trimming removed 2 bases at V and 6 bases at J, with 17 bases between. This CDR3 spans 16 amino acids. The germline V gene has CDR1 SGHRS and CDR2 YFSETQ. Concerning this clone itself: What it binds is unknown.

Sequenced material: unsorted PBMCs, taken 1.9 years after starting antiretroviral therapy. V and J are TRBV5-1 and TRBJ2-2, with D possibly being TRBD2 (7 bases). This clonotype was obtained from a man aged 18 to 29 with HIV. The CDR3: CASSFTGGATAGELFF. The CDR3 DNA sequence: TGCGCCAGCAGCTTTACGGGGGGCGCGACCGCCGGGGAGCTGTTTTTT. The complete variable domain, with remaining parts taken from reference TRBV5-1 and TRBJ2-2, reads KAGVTQTPRYLIKTRGQQVTLSCSPISGHRSVSWYQQTPGQGLQFLFEYFSETQRNKGNFPGRFSGRQFSNSRSEMNVSTLELGDSALYLCASSFTGGATAGELFFGEGSRLTVL.